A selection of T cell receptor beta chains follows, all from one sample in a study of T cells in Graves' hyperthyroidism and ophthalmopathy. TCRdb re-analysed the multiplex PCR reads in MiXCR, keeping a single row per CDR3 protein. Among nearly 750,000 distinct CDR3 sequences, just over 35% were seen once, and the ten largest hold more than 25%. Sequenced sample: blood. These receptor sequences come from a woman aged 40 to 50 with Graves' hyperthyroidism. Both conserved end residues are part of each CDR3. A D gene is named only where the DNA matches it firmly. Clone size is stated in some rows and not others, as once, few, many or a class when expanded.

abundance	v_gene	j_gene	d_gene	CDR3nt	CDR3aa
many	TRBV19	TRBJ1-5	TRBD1	TGTGCCAGTAGTATCATGGGGACAGAAGGGCTAAATCAGCCCCAGCATTTT	CASSIMGTEGLNQPQHF
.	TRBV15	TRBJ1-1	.	TGTGCCACCAGCAGAGATCCGTTGGGTCGGGCTGAAGCTTTCTTT	CATSRDPLGRAEAFF
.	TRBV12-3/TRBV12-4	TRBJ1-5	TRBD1	TGTGCCAGCAGTGATGCATCAGGGGGTGGGAGCAATCAGCCCCAGCATTTT	CASSDASGGGSNQPQHF
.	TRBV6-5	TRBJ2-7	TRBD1	TGTGCCAGCAGTTACATACCGGGACAGGGCTACGAGCAGTACTTC	CASSYIPGQGYEQYF
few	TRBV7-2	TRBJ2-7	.	TGTGCCAGCAGCTTGTTCATAGGGGGGGCAGAAGAGCAGTACTTC	CASSLFIGGAEEQYF
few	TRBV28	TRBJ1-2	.	TGTGCCAGCAGTAGCGGGGTAAACTATGGCTACACCTTC	CASSSGVNYGYTF
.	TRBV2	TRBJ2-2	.	TGTGCCAGCAGTGTTCAAGGCTCCGCGAACACCGGGGAGCTGTTTTTT	CASSVQGSANTGELFF
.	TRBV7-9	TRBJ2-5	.	TGTGCCAGCAGCTCCCGGGACTTC	CASSSRDF
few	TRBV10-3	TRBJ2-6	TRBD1	TGTGCCAGCAGTCTCCAGGGGGATGGGGCCAACGTCCTGACTTTC	CASSLQGDGANVLTF
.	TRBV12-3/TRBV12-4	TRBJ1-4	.	TGTGCCAGCACCCGCGGGGTCGGTGGGCGAAAACTGTTTTTT	CASTRGVGGRKLFF
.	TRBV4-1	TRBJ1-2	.	TGCGCCAGCAGCCAAGGCTTTCTATATAACTATGGCTACACCTTC	CASSQGFLYNYGYTF
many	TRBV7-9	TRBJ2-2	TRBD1	TGTGCCAGCAGCTTGGATGGGGGACAGGGGTCGAACACCGGGGAGCTGTTTTTT	CASSLDGGQGSNTGELFF
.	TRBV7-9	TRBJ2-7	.	TGTGCCAGCAGCTCAAGTAGGGGCTCGCGGACCGGGGAGCAGTACTTC	CASSSSRGSRTGEQYF
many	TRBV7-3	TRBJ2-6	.	TGTGCCAGCAGCAAATATGGACGGACCTCTGGGGCCAACGTCCTGACTTTC	CASSKYGRTSGANVLTF
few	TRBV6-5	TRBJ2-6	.	TGTGCCAGCAGTTACTCGACAGGAGTTATCTCTGGGGCCAACGTCCTGACTTTC	CASSYSTGVISGANVLTF
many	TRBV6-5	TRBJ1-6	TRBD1	TGTGCCAGCAGCTTACCGGGACAGCCATCACCCCTCCACTTT	CASSLPGQPSPLHF
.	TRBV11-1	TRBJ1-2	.	TGTGCCAGCAGCTCACCACAGGGCATAGATGGCTACACCTTC	CASSSPQGIDGYTF
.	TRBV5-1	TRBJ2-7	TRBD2	TGCGCCAGCAGCCAACTAGCGGGAGCGTTCGAGCAGTACTTC	CASSQLAGAFEQYF
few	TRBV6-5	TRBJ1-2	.	TGTGCCAGCACCCGATCAAGCGTCTATGGCTACACCTTC	CASTRSSVYGYTF
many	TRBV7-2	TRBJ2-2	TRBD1	TGTGCCAGCAGCTCCCTGGACAGGGCGAACACCGGGGAGCTGTTTTTT	CASSSLDRANTGELFF
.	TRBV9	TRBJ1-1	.	TGTGCCAGCGACGCTGGACAGAAGATGAACACTGAAGCTTTCTTT	CASDAGQKMNTEAFF
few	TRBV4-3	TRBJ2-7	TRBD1	TGCGCCAGCAGCCAAGAGGGCGGACAGGGGTTCTACGAGCAGTACTTC	CASSQEGGQGFYEQYF
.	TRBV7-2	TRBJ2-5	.	TGTGCCAGCAGCCTTGCGGGGCGAGGGCCAGAGACCCAGTACTTC	CASSLAGRGPETQYF
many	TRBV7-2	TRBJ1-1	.	TGTGCCACTTCTGAGGGACCGAACACTGAAGCTTTCTTT	CATSEGPNTEAFF
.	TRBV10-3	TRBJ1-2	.	TGTGCCATCAGTCCGGGACACAGGAGGAATGGCTACACCTTC	CAISPGHRRNGYTF
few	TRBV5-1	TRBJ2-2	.	TGCGCCAGCAGCTTGTTACAGACGAACACCGGGGAGCTGTTTTTT	CASSLLQTNTGELFF
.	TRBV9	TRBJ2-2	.	TGTGCCAGCAGCCTATCATCTGTGGGCACCGGGGAGCTGTTTTTT	CASSLSSVGTGELFF
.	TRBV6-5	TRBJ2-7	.	TGTGCCATCAGTTACTCGTCTCGGGGGGCCACACTTCAGCAGTACTTC	CAISYSSRGATLQQYF
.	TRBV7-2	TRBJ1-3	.	TGTGCCAGCAGCCATGCAAATCTCCCCTCTGGAAACACCATATATTTT	CASSHANLPSGNTIYF
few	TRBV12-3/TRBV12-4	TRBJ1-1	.	TGTGCCAGCAGTCCACCTCATACGAACACTGAAGCTTTCTTT	CASSPPHTNTEAFF
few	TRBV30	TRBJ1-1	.	TGTGCCTGGAGTGTACAGGGGAACACTGAAGCTTTCTTT	CAWSVQGNTEAFF
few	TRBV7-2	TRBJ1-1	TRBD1	TGTGCCAGCAGCTTGGACAGGAAAGGGGAAGCTTTCTTT	CASSLDRKGEAFF
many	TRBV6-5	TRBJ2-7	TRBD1	TGTGCCAGCCGTTGGACAGGGAGCTACGAGCAGTACTTC	CASRWTGSYEQYF